This T cell receptor beta chain was captured by sequencing in a study of blood T cell repertoires in COVID-19. Across the whole study: PBMCs, B-cell-depleted T cells, or T cells provided the cDNA or gDNA that made up the material.

Original methodology: Amplification of reference gene primers provided the estimated nucleated cell counts. TCRdb's copy holds only in-frame clones and misses some; the assay was immunoSEQ multiplex PCR. The V and J calls and the clone size are those of that table, but D and trimming were determined from the DNA. The data show roughly 28,000 clones, with about 90% seen just once and about 3% held by the top ten. The CDR3 length is 14 residues. Trimming removed 4 bases from V and 5 bases from J, with 14 bases in between. CDR1 and CDR2 from the germline V gene are LGHDT and YNNKEL (reference sequence).

The sequenced sample consisted of peripheral blood. The V gene is TRBV3-1 (or the pseudogene TRBV3-2), the J gene TRBJ2-5; a weak D match, TRBD1 (6 bases). This clonotype originated in a human donor in a cohort sampled during active COVID-19. The CDR3 is CASSPGDTPETQYF. The CDR3 region has the DNA TGTGCCAGCAGCCCCGGGGACACCCCTGAGACCCAGTACTTC.